These 5 T cell receptor beta chains were all obtained from the same sample, sequenced in a study of blood T cells in healthy people across ages (dated by TCRdb to 2014 to 2015). The library was produced with 5' RACE. Sequencing instrument: Illumina HiSeq 2500. A second 7 to 11 cycle PCR used a sample-barcoded 5' primer and a J-beta primer mix. TCRdb handled the public reads itself, with Q25 trimming in fastp and clone calling in MiXCR, and kept productive beta chains. Here each entry gathers all rows of one CDR3 protein and keeps the most common genes and DNA. Recorded for this sample are 760,000 or so distinct CDR3 sequences; approximately 25% of them occurred a single time. Of the sample, 9.4% is held by the ten largest clones. This sample also belongs to another study, concerning T cells of mothers and their children.

Sequencing was done on a sample of blood. These receptors all come from a boy younger than 18 in good health.

The J gene is TRBJ1-5, the V gene TRBV6-2 or TRBV6-3; perhaps TRBD1 as D (5 bases). From germline, CDR1 is MNHEY and CDR2 SVGEGT. Trimming took 5 bases from V and 7 from J, leaving 9 bases between them. The CDR3 totals 12 residues. In DNA, the CDR3 is TGTGCCAGCAGTGGTCGGGGGCAGCCCCAGCATTTT. Encoded protein: CASSGRGQPQHF.

This sequence joins TRBV12-3 or TRBV12-4 and TRBJ2-3, with 7 bases identical to TRBD2. J lost 1 base, V lost 2 bases, and 9 bases had no gene match. This CDR3 spans 17 amino acids. DNA of the CDR3: TGTGCCAGCAGTTTACATTTAGCGGGCGGCCGCACAGATACGCAGTATTTT. Translation: CASSLHLAGGRTDTQYF.

Note on this clonotype: An end of the junction does not agree with germline; a read error may underlie this. This chain connects TRBV7-7 to TRBJ2-2, with D tentatively TRBD1 (6 bases). There are 19 residues in the CDR3. The germline CDR1 and CDR2 sequences are SSHAT and FNYEAQ (reference sequence). The CDR3 DNA follows: TGTGCTAGCAGCTTACCCAAATTGGGGAGACAGGCGAACACCGGGGAGCTGTTTTTT. Amino acids: CASSLPKLGRQANTGELFF.

This clonotype was detected a few times. The chain uses TRBV20-1 and TRBJ2-6; D is undetermined. CDR1 is DFQATT and CDR2 is SNEGSKA in the germline V gene (reference sequence). V lost 2 bases and J lost 1, with 6 bases in between. CDR3 length: 14 residues. The CDR3 here is CSARIQSGANVLTF. Written as DNA, the CDR3 is TGCAGTGCTAGAATACAGTCTGGGGCCAACGTCCTGACTTTC.

The chain employs TRBV3-1 and TRBJ1-4, with D possibly matching TRBD1 (6 bases). Germline assignment: CDR1 LGHDT and CDR2 YNNKEL (reference sequence). Trimming pared 2 bases from V and 12 bases from J, leaving 16 bases between. The CDR3 extends over 14 amino acids. CDR3: CASSQSTGLGELFF. Here the CDR3 DNA reads TGTGCCAGCAGCCAATCTACAGGGCTTGGAGAACTGTTTTTT.